A selection of T cell receptor beta chains follows, all from one sample in a study of blood T cell repertoires in COVID-19. Some clones are missing from TCRdb's copy, which holds only in-frame ones; the method was immunoSEQ multiplex PCR. The sample includes 250,000 or so clones, around 82% seen only once; the top ten take 3.4%. Sequenced input: PBMCs or T cells enriched from blood (not recorded which). The receptors originated from a man aged 50 or older who had recovered from COVID-19. The CDR3 runs from the conserved cysteine through the conserved F or W. The D gene is left open where the match is weak. Rows may omit the clone size; those that give it use once, few, many or a size class.

D gene	clone size	V gene	J gene	CDR3 protein	CDR3 DNA
TRBD1	-	TRBV19	TRBJ2-5	CASSRTGGETQYF	TGTGCCAGTAGTAGGACAGGGGGAGAGACCCAGTACTTC
TRBD2	-	TRBV18	TRBJ2-3	CASSTLAGGRIDTQYF	TGTGCCAGCTCAACCCTAGCGGGAGGGCGAATAGATACGCAGTATTTT
TRBD1	-	TRBV4-2	TRBJ1-1	CASSQGVDRGYMNTEAFF	TGTGCCAGCAGCCAAGGTGTAGACAGGGGGTATATGAACACTGAAGCTTTCTTT
TRBD1	-	TRBV10-2	TRBJ2-1	CASSIKGDRFDEQFF	TGCGCCAGCAGTATCAAAGGGGACAGGTTTGATGAGCAGTTCTTC
TRBD1	-	TRBV29-1	TRBJ1-2	CSVGTGENYGYTF	TGCAGCGTCGGGACAGGGGAGAACTATGGCTACACCTTC
-	-	TRBV9	TRBJ1-2	CASSFRGRSYGYTF	TGTGCCAGCAGCTTTAGAGGGAGGAGCTATGGCTACACCTTC
-	-	TRBV5-1	TRBJ1-4	CASTEGDASRAATNEKLFF	TGCGCCAGCACCGAGGGCGACGCATCGAGGGCCGCAACTAATGAAAAACTGTTTTTT
TRBD2	-	TRBV28	TRBJ2-7	CASSLALAEPTYEQYF	TGTGCCAGCAGCCTGGCCCTAGCGGAGCCCACCTACGAGCAGTACTTC
TRBD1	-	TRBV6-5	TRBJ2-5	CASRLPGQGPETQYF	TGTGCCAGCAGATTACCGGGACAGGGGCCAGAGACCCAGTACTTC
TRBD2	-	TRBV6-2/TRBV6-3	TRBJ2-1	CASSFFPGLAGPYNEQFF	TGTGCCAGCAGTTTTTTCCCGGGACTAGCGGGACCCTACAATGAGCAGTTCTTC
-	once	TRBV19	TRBJ1-5	CASSIDRFPNQPQHF	TGTGCCAGTAGTATAGATCGTTTCCCCAATCAGCCCCAGCATTTT
TRBD1	-	TRBV5-5	TRBJ1-1	CASSRPTGEPEAFF	TGTGCCAGCAGCCGTCCGACAGGGGAACCTGAAGCTTTCTTT
-	-	TRBV7-2	TRBJ2-1	CASTPGGSYNEQFF	TGTGCCAGCACCCCCGGGGGATCCTACAATGAGCAGTTCTTC
TRBD2	-	TRBV6-2/TRBV6-3	TRBJ2-7	CASSYWSSGSYEQYF	TGTGCCAGCAGTTACTGGTCTAGCGGGAGCTACGAGCAGTACTTC
TRBD1	-	TRBV28	TRBJ1-5	CASRPGQGRLNQPQHF	TGTGCCAGCAGACCGGGACAGGGGAGACTTAATCAGCCCCAGCATTTT
-	-	TRBV6-5	TRBJ1-2	CASREQFNSYGYTF	TGTGCCAGCAGGGAGCAGTTCAACTCATATGGCTACACCTTC
-	-	TRBV5-6	TRBJ1-6	CASRAGISPLHF	TGTGCCAGCAGAGCAGGAATCTCACCCCTCCACTTT
-	few	TRBV30	TRBJ1-1	CAWSRTEAFF	TGTGCCTGGAGTCGTACTGAAGCTTTCTTT
-	-	TRBV10-3	TRBJ1-3	CAISESTTGSGNTIYF	TGTGCCATCAGTGAGTCAACGACAGGTAGTGGAAACACCATATATTTT
TRBD1	few	TRBV15	TRBJ2-7	CATSSYGTGKTYEQYF	TGTGCCACCAGCAGTTACGGGACAGGGAAAACCTACGAGCAGTACTTC
-	-	TRBV24-1	TRBJ1-2	CATSDLGGYGYTF	TGTGCCACCAGTGACCTTGGCGGCTATGGCTACACCTTC
-	-	TRBV18	TRBJ1-2	CASSPLSDYYGYTF	TGTGCCAGCTCACCACTCTCAGACTACTATGGCTACACCTTC
TRBD2	-	TRBV20-1	TRBJ2-1	CSARGPSGTTYNEQFF	TGCAGTGCTCGTGGCCCTAGCGGGACCACTTACAATGAGCAGTTCTTC
-	-	TRBV7-8	TRBJ2-1	CASSTRAPSTYNEQFF	TGTGCCAGCAGCACCCGGGCCCCTAGCACCTACAATGAGCAGTTCTTC
-	-	TRBV6-1	TRBJ2-5	CASSESGSRGAVETQYF	TGTGCCAGCAGTGAATCTGGGTCCCGGGGGGCAGTAGAGACCCAGTACTTC
TRBD2	-	TRBV13	TRBJ2-7	CASSSPRLAGKYEQYF	TGTGCCAGCAGCTCCCCCCGACTAGCGGGAAAGTACGAGCAGTACTTC
TRBD1	-	TRBV27	TRBJ1-1	CASSPRGTGRVNTEAFF	TGTGCCAGCAGCCCCAGGGGGACAGGCAGGGTGAACACTGAAGCTTTCTTT
TRBD2	many	TRBV5-3	TRBJ2-7	CPNSGGREGEQYF	TGCCCCAATAGCGGGGGGCGTGAGGGGGAGCAGTACTTC
TRBD1	few	TRBV6-5	TRBJ1-1	CASSYYGGTGTTEAFF	TGTGCCAGCAGTTACTACGGGGGGACAGGGACAACTGAAGCTTTCTTT
TRBD2	-	TRBV23-1	TRBJ2-1	CATFEGLAGASTYNEQFF	TGCGCCACCTTCGAGGGACTAGCGGGAGCGTCCACCTACAATGAGCAGTTCTTC
TRBD1	-	TRBV7-2	TRBJ1-5	CASSDTGTANQPQHF	TGTGCCAGCAGCGATACCGGGACAGCAAATCAGCCCCAGCATTTT
-	-	TRBV7-3	TRBJ2-3	CASSLGQGKGGHTQYF	TGTGCCAGCAGCTTAGGGCAGGGGAAAGGGGGTCATACGCAGTATTTT
-	-	TRBV28	TRBJ1-5	CASSFRNQPQHF	TGTGCCAGCAGTTTTAGAAATCAGCCCCAGCATTTT
TRBD2	many	TRBV5-4	TRBJ2-1	CASSRRDYRNEQFF	TGTGCCAGCAGCCGCCGGGACTACCGAAATGAGCAGTTCTTC
-	few	TRBV5-1	TRBJ2-7	CASSLSGPGEQYF	TGCGCCAGCAGCTTGTCAGGGCCTGGGGAGCAGTACTTC
-	-	TRBV12-5	TRBJ2-3	CASGPGLSTDTQYF	TGTGCTAGTGGCCCGGGACTTTCCACAGATACGCAGTATTTT
TRBD1	-	TRBV19	TRBJ1-5	CASSALGQGVPRPQHF	TGTGCCAGTAGTGCCCTAGGACAGGGGGTCCCGAGGCCCCAGCATTTT
TRBD1	-	TRBV6-2/TRBV6-3	TRBJ2-3	CASSYTGQGDTQYF	TGTGCCAGCAGTTACACCGGACAGGGAGATACGCAGTATTTT
TRBD2	-	TRBV28	TRBJ2-1	CASRTTSGPNSYNEQFF	TGTGCCAGCAGAACGACTAGCGGTCCCAACTCCTACAATGAGCAGTTCTTC
-	once	TRBV28	TRBJ1-1	CASSTSPGTEAFF	TGTGCCAGCAGTACCAGTCCGGGAACAGAAGCTTTCTTT
-	-	TRBV21-1	TRBJ2-1	CASSKGPGLAGGLGKNEQFF	TGTGCCAGCAGCAAAGGTCCGGGACTAGCGGGGGGGCTCGGTAAAAATGAGCAGTTCTTC
-	-	TRBV7-9	TRBJ1-5	CASSLGRAHQPQHF	TGTGCCAGCAGCTTAGGCAGGGCCCATCAGCCCCAGCATTTT
-	-	TRBV2	TRBJ1-2	CASSVLTALFTF	TGTGCCAGCAGTGTCTTGACAGCCCTCTTCACCTTC
TRBD1	-	TRBV6-5	TRBJ1-1	CATNRGGLDTEAFF	TGTGCCACTAACAGGGGGGGATTAGACACTGAAGCTTTCTTT
TRBD2	-	TRBV5-1	TRBJ2-3	CASSLRYSGKDTQYF	TGCGCCAGCAGCTTGAGGTATAGCGGGAAAGATACGCAGTATTTT
-	-	TRBV6-2/TRBV6-3	TRBJ2-7	CASSSAYEQYF	TGTGCCAGCAGTTCCGCCTACGAGCAGTACTTC
-	-	TRBV18	TRBJ2-7	CASSPLYRTEKAYEQYF	TGTGCCAGCTCACCACTTTACAGAACAGAGAAAGCCTACGAGCAGTACTTC
-	-	TRBV28	TRBJ1-4	CASSVQEKLFF	TGTGCCAGCAGTGTACAGGAGAAACTGTTTTTT
-	-	TRBV21-1	TRBJ2-2	CASSKHSPAGVSGELFF	TGTGCCAGCAGCAAGCACAGCCCCGCGGGGGTGTCCGGGGAGCTGTTTTTT
-	-	TRBV12-3/TRBV12-4	TRBJ2-2	CASRHYTGELFF	TGTGCCAGCAGGCACTACACCGGGGAGCTGTTTTTT
-	-	TRBV27	TRBJ1-6	CASSLGAGIESPLHF	TGTGCCAGCAGTTTAGGGGCGGGGATAGAGTCACCCCTCCACTTT
TRBD1	-	TRBV7-9	TRBJ1-2	CASSLAQGGLYGYTF	TGTGCCAGCAGCTTAGCCCAAGGGGGCCTCTATGGCTACACCTTC
-	-	TRBV5-1	TRBJ1-3	CASSPTHGGGNTIYF	TGCGCCAGCAGCCCAACGCACGGGGGTGGAAACACCATATATTTT
-	once	TRBV10-3	TRBJ1-1	CAISESGGGGNTEAFF	TGTGCCATCAGTGAGTCGGGAGGGGGAGGGAACACTGAAGCTTTCTTT
-	-	TRBV6-2/TRBV6-3	TRBJ1-4	CASSQQGWQEKLFF	TGTGCCAGCAGCCAACAGGGTTGGCAAGAAAAACTGTTTTTT
-	-	TRBV6-2/TRBV6-3	TRBJ2-7	CASNPSRRGEQYF	TGTGCCAGCAACCCCAGCCGGAGGGGCGAGCAGTACTTC
-	-	TRBV5-1	TRBJ1-5	CASSPTGNNQPQHF	TGCGCCAGCAGCCCGACAGGTAACAATCAGCCCCAGCATTTT
-	-	TRBV3-1/TRBV3-2	TRBJ1-2	CASSQAVARGYTF	TGTGCCAGCAGCCAAGCCGTCGCGAGGGGCTACACCTTC
-	once	TRBV27	TRBJ1-5	CASSPGRGGNQPQHF	TGTGCCAGCAGTCCTGGTCGGGGGGGCAATCAGCCCCAGCATTTT